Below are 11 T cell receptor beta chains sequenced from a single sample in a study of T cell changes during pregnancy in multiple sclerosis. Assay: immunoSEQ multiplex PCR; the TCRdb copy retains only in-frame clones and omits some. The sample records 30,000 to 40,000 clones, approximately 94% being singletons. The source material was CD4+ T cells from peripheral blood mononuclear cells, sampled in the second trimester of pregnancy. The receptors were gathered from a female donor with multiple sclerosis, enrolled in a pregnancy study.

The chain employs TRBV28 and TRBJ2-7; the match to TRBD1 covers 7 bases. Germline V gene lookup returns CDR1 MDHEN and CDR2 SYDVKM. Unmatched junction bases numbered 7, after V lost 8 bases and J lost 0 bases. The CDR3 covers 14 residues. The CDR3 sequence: CASVPGQSSYEQYF. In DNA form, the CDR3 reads TGTGCCAGCGTGCCGGGACAGAGCTCCTACGAGCAGTACTTC.

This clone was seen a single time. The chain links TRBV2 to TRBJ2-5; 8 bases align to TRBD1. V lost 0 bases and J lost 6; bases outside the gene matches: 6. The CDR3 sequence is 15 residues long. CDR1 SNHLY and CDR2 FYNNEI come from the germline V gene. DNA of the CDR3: TGTGCCAGCAGTGAAGCCAGGGGGCTTAGAAAGACCCAGTACTTC. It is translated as CASSEARGLRKTQYF.

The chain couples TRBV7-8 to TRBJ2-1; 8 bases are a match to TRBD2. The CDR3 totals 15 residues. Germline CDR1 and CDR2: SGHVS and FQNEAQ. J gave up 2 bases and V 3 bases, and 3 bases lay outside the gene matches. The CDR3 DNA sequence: TGTGCCAGCAGCTTTGCAGCGGGGGCCTACAATGAGCAGTTCTTC. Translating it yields CASSFAAGAYNEQFF.

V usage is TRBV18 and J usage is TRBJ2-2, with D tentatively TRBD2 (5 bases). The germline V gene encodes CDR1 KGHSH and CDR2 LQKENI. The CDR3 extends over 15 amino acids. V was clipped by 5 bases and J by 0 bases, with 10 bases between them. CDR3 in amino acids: CASSSVGANTGELFF. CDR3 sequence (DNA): TGTGCCAGCTCATCAGTGGGAGCGAACACCGGGGAGCTGTTTTTT.

Here the CDR3 reads CASNQRGFTGELFF. In DNA form, the CDR3 reads TGTGCCAGCAATCAGCGGGGGTTCACCGGGGAGCTGTTTTTT. This chain connects TRBV2 to TRBJ2-2; 8 bases align to TRBD2. V gave up 7 bases and J gave up 4 bases; unmatched junction bases: 5. This CDR3 spans 14 amino acids. CDR1 is SNHLY, CDR2 FYNNEI, per germline.

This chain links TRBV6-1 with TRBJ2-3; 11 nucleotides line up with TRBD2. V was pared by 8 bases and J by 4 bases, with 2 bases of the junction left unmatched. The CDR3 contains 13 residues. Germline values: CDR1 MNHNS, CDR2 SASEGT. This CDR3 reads CASVAGGPDTQYF. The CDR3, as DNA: TGTGCCAGCGTAGCGGGGGGGCCAGATACGCAGTATTTT.

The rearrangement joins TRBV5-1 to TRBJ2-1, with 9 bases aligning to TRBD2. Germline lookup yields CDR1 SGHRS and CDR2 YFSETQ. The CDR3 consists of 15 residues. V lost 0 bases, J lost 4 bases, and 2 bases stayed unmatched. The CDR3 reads CASSLDSGGYNEQFF. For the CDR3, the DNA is TGCGCCAGCAGCTTGGATAGCGGGGGTTACAATGAGCAGTTCTTC.

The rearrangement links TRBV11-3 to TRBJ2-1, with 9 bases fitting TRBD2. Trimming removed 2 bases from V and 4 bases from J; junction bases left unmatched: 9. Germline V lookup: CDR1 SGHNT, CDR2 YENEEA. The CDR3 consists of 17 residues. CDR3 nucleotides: TGTGCCAGCAGCTTAAGAGGACTGGCGGGGGGGTACAATGAGCAGTTCTTC. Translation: CASSLRGLAGGYNEQFF.

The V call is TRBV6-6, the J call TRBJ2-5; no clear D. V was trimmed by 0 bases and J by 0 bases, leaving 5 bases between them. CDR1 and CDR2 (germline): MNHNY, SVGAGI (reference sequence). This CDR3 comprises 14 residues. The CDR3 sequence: CASSYSTNQETQYF. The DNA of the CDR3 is TGTGCCAGCAGTTACTCGACAAACCAAGAGACCCAGTACTTC.

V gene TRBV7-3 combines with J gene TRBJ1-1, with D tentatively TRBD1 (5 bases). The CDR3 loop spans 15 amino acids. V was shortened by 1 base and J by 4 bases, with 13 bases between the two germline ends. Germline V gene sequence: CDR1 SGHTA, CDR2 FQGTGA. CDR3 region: CASSLIGGRVTEAFF. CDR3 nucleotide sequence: TGTGCCAGCAGCTTAATCGGGGGAAGAGTCACTGAAGCTTTCTTT.

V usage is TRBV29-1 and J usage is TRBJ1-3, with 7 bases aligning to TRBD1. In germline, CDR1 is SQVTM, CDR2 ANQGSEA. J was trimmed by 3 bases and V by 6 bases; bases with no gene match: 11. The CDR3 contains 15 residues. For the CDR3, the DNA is TGCAGCGTGTCCGTCCCCCAGGGGGATGGAAACACCATATATTTT. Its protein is CSVSVPQGDGNTIYF.